Each of the 31 T cell receptor beta chains below was sequenced from the same sample in a study of post-analysis software for immune sequencing data. Findings of the study overall: A few TRBV segments (TRBV5-6, TRBV5-1 and TRBV20-1 among them) occurred more frequently in patients than in controls.

Sequencing libraries made from TCR beta cDNA carried unique molecular identifiers. MiXCR, applied by TCRdb to the PCR reads, yields one record per CDR3 protein. The table includes some 690,000 distinct CDR3 sequences, approximately 60% detected once. Which antigens these TCRs recognize remains unknown. The specimen sequenced was blood. Every receptor here comes from a girl aged 2-10 years with multiple sclerosis.

This chain uses TRBV9 with TRBJ2-1, with D perhaps matching TRBD1 (6 bases). Deletions cut 6 bases from V and 6 bases from J, with 10 bases between. CDR3 size: 12 residues. Germline-derived CDR1 and CDR2 are SGDLS and YYNGEE. The CDR3 DNA reads TGTGCCAGCAAGGGGGAAGTCAATGAGCAGTTCTTC. It codes for CASKGEVNEQFF. Variable domain in full (rest from reference TRBV9 and TRBJ2-1): DSGVTQTPKHLITATGQRVTLRCSPRSGDLSVYWYQQSLDQGLQFLIQYYNGEERAKGNILERFSAQQFPDLHSELNLSSLELGDSALYFCASKGEVNEQFFGPGTRLTVL.

This chain links TRBV20-1 with TRBJ2-1; maybe TRBD2 (6 bases). The CDR3 runs 15 residues. Deletions cut 6 bases from V and 15 bases from J, with 30 bases between. Per the germline V gene, CDR1 is DFQATT and CDR2 is SNEGSKA (reference sequence). The DNA of the CDR3 is TGCAGTGCCCGGAGGGCCGTGGGGTTAAACAATGGGCGGTTCTTC. Translated, it gives CSARRAVGLNNGRFF.

The chain links TRBV15 to TRBJ2-1; 7 bases agree with TRBD1. The CDR3 is made up of 14 amino acids. Germline V gives CDR1 LNHNV, CDR2 YYDKDF (reference sequence). J gave up 10 bases and V 0 bases, and 6 bases lay outside the gene matches. The CDR3 DNA sequence: TGTGCCACCAGCAGAGATACAGGGGTTAGAGAGCAGTTCTTC. Residues: CATSRDTGVREQFF.

This clonotype came up many times. The genes are TRBV18 and TRBJ2-1; 13 bases agree with TRBD2. The CDR3 runs to 16 residues. Trimming cost V 3 bases and J 5 bases; bases outside gene matches: 4. The germline V gene encodes CDR1 KGHSH and CDR2 LQKENI. The CDR3 sequence is CASSPPGLAGNNEQFF. CDR3 nucleotides: TGTGCCAGCTCACCCCCGGGACTAGCGGGGAACAATGAGCAGTTCTTC.

This clonotype was detected a few times. V is TRBV5-1 and J is TRBJ2-5; D is unresolved. The CDR3 consists of 13 residues. Germline V gives CDR1 SGHRS, CDR2 YFSETQ. V gave up 1 base and J gave up 5 bases, with 9 bases separating them. The CDR3 loop is CASSLMVGETQYF. In nucleotides, the CDR3 is TGCGCCAGCAGCTTGATGGTTGGGGAGACCCAGTACTTC.

J is TRBJ2-3 and V is TRBV20-1, with a weak D call TRBD2 (5 bases). CDR3 length: 14 amino acids. Deletions cut 1 base from V and 1 base from J, with 9 bases between. Germline V gene sequence: CDR1 DFQATT, CDR2 SNEGSKA (reference sequence). The CDR3 protein is CSARGSEGTDTQYF. In DNA, the CDR3 is TGCAGTGCTAGAGGTAGCGAGGGCACAGATACGCAGTATTTT.

V gene TRBV3-1 combines with J gene TRBJ2-1; D is unclear. The CDR3 is 15 residues long. Looked up from germline, CDR1 is LGHDT and CDR2 is YNNKEL (reference sequence). The ends were cut back, 1 base at V and 4 bases at J, with 11 bases in the middle. The CDR3 DNA reads TGTGCCAGCAGCCAAGTACTGGGCGAATACAATGAGCAGTTCTTC. Its translation is CASSQVLGEYNEQFF.

This clonotype was counted only a few times. This chain connects TRBV12-3 or TRBV12-4 to TRBJ2-7; 8 bases agree with TRBD1. V trimming: 5 bases; J trimming: 2 bases; junction bases outside the gene matches: 8. This CDR3 region has 15 residues. Here the CDR3 reads CASSSGQGGTYEQYF. The CDR3 nucleotides read TGTGCCAGCAGTAGCGGACAGGGTGGGACCTACGAGCAGTACTTC.

This clonotype was seen more than once but under ten times. The chain couples TRBV5-1 to TRBJ2-1; tentatively, D is TRBD2 (6 bases). Germline CDR1 and CDR2: SGHRS and YFSETQ. V dropped 0 bases and J dropped 5 bases, with 12 bases sitting between them. The length of the CDR3 is 15 residues. The CDR3 sequence is CASSLGSGTNNEQFF. The CDR3 bases are TGCGCCAGCAGCTTGGGTAGCGGCACTAACAATGAGCAGTTCTTC.

The chain carries TRBV29-1 and TRBJ2-7; possibly TRBD1 or TRBD2 for D (5 bases each). CDR1 SQVTM and CDR2 ANQGSEA come from the germline V gene. The germline V and J ends were trimmed by 4 bases and 2 bases, with 12 bases remaining between them. There are 13 residues in the CDR3. For the CDR3, the DNA is TGCAGCGTTGTAGGGGACGGACCCTACGAGCAGTACTTC. This codes for CSVVGDGPYEQYF.

V usage is TRBV4-1 and J usage is TRBJ1-2, with TRBD1 matching over 8 bases. V was clipped by 0 bases and J by 4 bases; unmatched bases: 10. The CDR3 loop spans 17 amino acids. Germline V lookup: CDR1 MGHRA, CDR2 YSYEKL. CDR3 sequence reads: CASSQDDFRDRPYGYTF. In DNA form, the CDR3 reads TGCGCCAGCAGCCAAGATGACTTCCGGGACAGGCCCTATGGCTACACCTTC.

This clonotype was picked up a small number of times. The J gene is TRBJ2-7, the V gene TRBV10-3, with 7 bases matching TRBD2. CDR3 length equals 14 residues. CDR1 and CDR2 (germline): ENHRY, SYGVKD. V lost 0 bases to trimming and J lost 7 bases; unmatched junction nucleotides: 6. The CDR3 is CAISESGGTGEQYF. The CDR3, as DNA: TGTGCCATCAGTGAGTCGGGGGGGACGGGAGAGCAGTACTTC.

V is TRBV11-3 and J is TRBJ2-2; tentatively, D is TRBD1 or TRBD2 (5 bases each). V was trimmed by 4 bases and J by 8 bases, leaving 14 bases between them. The germline gives CDR1 SGHNT, CDR2 YENEEA. The CDR3 has 14 amino acids. CDR3 loop: CASSWGIKSGELFF. The CDR3 nucleotides are TGTGCCAGCAGCTGGGGGATTAAGTCGGGGGAGCTGTTTTTT.

In regard to this clonotype: At one boundary the junction diverges from the germline segment, which might be a read error. This rearrangement joins TRBV20-1 to TRBJ1-6; D ambiguous. CDR1 DFQATT and CDR2 SNEGSKA come from the germline V gene (reference sequence). There are 15 residues in the CDR3. CDR3 coding DNA: TGCAGTGCTAGGGTCCTCAAGGGCAGAAATTCGCCCCTCCACTTT. It translates to CSARVLKGRNSPLHF.

The rearrangement links TRBV20-1 to TRBJ2-1; D gene ambiguous. The V gene's germline CDR1 is DFQATT and CDR2 SNEGSKA (reference sequence). V was shortened by 5 bases and J by 6 bases, with 20 bases between the two germline ends. The CDR3 is 15 amino acids. CDR3 nucleotide sequence: TGCAGTGCTCCCAACTCAGCCGGACCGATCAATGAGCAGTTCTTC. Its translation: CSAPNSAGPINEQFF.

The V call is TRBV6-1, the J call TRBJ2-1; D might be TRBD1 (6 bases). Germline V lookup: CDR1 MNHNS, CDR2 SASEGT. With 5 bases removed from V and 1 base from J, the gap between germline ends came to 18 bases. CDR3 length: 17 residues. The CDR3 is CASSPLDRSQSYNEQFF. Here the CDR3 DNA reads TGTGCCAGCAGTCCCCTTGACAGGAGTCAATCCTACAATGAGCAGTTCTTC.

V and J are TRBV20-1 and TRBJ2-7, with 10 bases identical to TRBD2. This CDR3 spans 14 amino acids. Germline loops: CDR1 DFQATT, CDR2 SNEGSKA (reference sequence). V was pared by 6 bases and J by 7 bases, with 12 bases of the junction left unmatched. CDR3 sequence: CSAQSGRALVEQYF. The CDR3 region has the DNA TGCAGTGCCCAGAGCGGGAGGGCTTTAGTAGAGCAGTACTTC.

This chain connects TRBV2 to TRBJ2-3; D not resolved. This CDR3 contains 15 residues. Germline-derived CDR1 and CDR2 are SNHLY and FYNNEI. Trimming pared 7 bases from V and 0 bases from J, leaving 14 bases between. The CDR3 loop is CASKRAATSTDTQYF. The CDR3 DNA reads TGTGCCAGCAAACGGGCGGCCACTAGCACAGATACGCAGTATTTT. Using reference TRBV2 and TRBJ2-3 for the parts outside the CDR3, the full variable domain is EPEVTQTPSHQVTQMGQEVILRCVPISNHLYFYWYRQILGQKVEFLVSFYNNEISEKSEIFDDQFSVERPDGSNFTLKIRSTKLEDSAMYFCASKRAATSTDTQYFGPGTRLTVL.

V is TRBV12-3 or TRBV12-4 and J is TRBJ2-1, with a possible D match to TRBD1 (6 bases). Trimming pared 6 bases from V and 1 base from J, leaving 16 bases between. This CDR3 contains 16 residues. The CDR3 DNA sequence: TGTGCCAGCAGCCCTGGCTCAAGGGGGTCCTACAATGAGCAGTTCTTC. Amino acid sequence: CASSPGSRGSYNEQFF.

The chain employs TRBV20-1 and TRBJ1-6; weak D call: TRBD1 (6 bases). Trimming pared 0 bases from V and 8 bases from J, leaving 11 bases between. Germline V lookup: CDR1 DFQATT, CDR2 SNEGSKA (reference sequence). The length of the CDR3 is 14 residues. The CDR3 DNA reads as TGCAGTGCTAGAGATCCCAGGGGTGATTCACCCCTCCACTTT. As protein: CSARDPRGDSPLHF.

The genes are TRBV7-9 and TRBJ2-5; weak D call: TRBD1 (6 bases). This CDR3 region has 14 residues. CDR1 is SEHNR and CDR2 is FQNEAQ in the germline V gene (reference sequence). Trimming pared 6 bases from V and 3 bases from J, leaving 14 bases between. CDR3: CASSTDRTKETQYF. In DNA, the CDR3 is TGTGCCAGCAGTACCGACAGGACGAAAGAGACCCAGTACTTC.

The chain has TRBV27 and TRBJ2-7, with D perhaps TRBD1 (6 bases). Deletions cut 6 bases from V and 3 bases from J, with 15 bases between. Germline V gives CDR1 MNHEY, CDR2 SMNVEV (reference sequence). The CDR3 runs to 14 residues. CDR3 region: CASSQGNRYYEQYF. CDR3 DNA sequence: TGTGCCAGCAGCCAGGGGAATCGCTACTACGAGCAGTACTTC.

V is TRBV20-1 and J is TRBJ2-7; 7 nucleotides align to TRBD1. CDR1 is DFQATT, CDR2 SNEGSKA, per germline (reference sequence). The CDR3 has 13 amino acids. V was pared by 6 bases and J by 1 base, with 6 bases of the junction left unmatched. CDR3 in DNA: TGCAGTGCGACCGGGACAGTGTCCTACGAGCAGTACTTC. Translation: CSATGTVSYEQYF.

Concerning this clonotype: One junction end does not reproduce the germline sequence, and a read error may be involved. J is TRBJ2-3 and V is TRBV4-2, with 12 bases aligning to TRBD2. Per the germline V gene, CDR1 is LGHNA and CDR2 is YNFKEQ. CDR3 length: 16 residues. The CDR3 DNA reads TGTGCCGGCAGCCAAGGACTAGCGGGAAACACAGATACGCAGTATTTT. Protein: CAGSQGLAGNTDTQYF.

The chain has TRBV20-1 and TRBJ2-1; TRBD2 agrees at 11 bases. This CDR3 has 16 residues. Germline CDR1 DFQATT, CDR2 SNEGSKA (reference sequence). The trim removed 6 bases at V and 2 bases at J, leaving 9 bases unmatched. Here the CDR3 reads CSAHIPSGRTYNEQFF. DNA of the CDR3: TGCAGTGCCCATATCCCTAGCGGGAGGACCTACAATGAGCAGTTCTTC.

CDR3 amino acids: CSARLRANYGYTF. The CDR3 DNA reads as TGCAGTGCTAGACTTCGGGCGAACTATGGCTACACCTTC. This sequence joins TRBV20-1 and TRBJ1-2; D unresolved. This CDR3 comprises 13 residues. Germline V gene sequence: CDR1 DFQATT, CDR2 SNEGSKA (reference sequence). Trimming removed 2 bases at V and 2 bases at J, with 9 bases between.

The chain joins TRBV29-1 to TRBJ1-2; D is perhaps TRBD1 (5 bases). The germline V gene has CDR1 SQVTM and CDR2 ANQGSEA. V was pared by 5 bases and J by 8 bases, with 18 bases between. The CDR3 consists of 13 residues. DNA of the CDR3: TGCAGCGTTCCCCGGGACGGCCAAAAGGGCTACACCTTC. Its protein is CSVPRDGQKGYTF.

The rearrangement joins TRBV29-1 to TRBJ2-5, with D hard to call. CDR1 and CDR2 (germline): SQVTM, ANQGSEA. V gave up 2 bases and J gave up 3 bases, with 19 bases separating them. The CDR3 sequence is 16 residues long. Written as DNA, the CDR3 is TGCAGCGTTGAACCGCACTGGGTTCGATTGGAAGAGACCCAGTACTTC. Amino acids: CSVEPHWVRLEETQYF.

This clonotype was seen a few times. The rearrangement uses TRBV6-5 and TRBJ2-7; possibly TRBD2 for D (6 bases). CDR1 and CDR2 (germline): MNHEY, SVGAGI. V dropped 0 bases and J dropped 2 bases, with 11 bases sitting between them. The length of the CDR3 is 15 residues. CDR3 sequence reads: CASSYSGGPTYEQYF. The CDR3 coding sequence is TGTGCCAGCAGTTACTCCGGGGGACCCACCTACGAGCAGTACTTC.

V gene TRBV7-2 combines with J gene TRBJ2-7, with a tentative D call TRBD2 (6 bases). The closer fit of TRBJ2-4 to the DNA end suggests the J call may be wrong. Looked up from germline, CDR1 is SGHTA and CDR2 is FQGNSA. The CDR3 spans 15 residues. The CDR3 reads CASSLFRLVKNIQYF. The DNA for the CDR3 is TGTGCCAGCAGCTTATTTAGACTAGTGAAAAACATTCAGTACTTC.

This chain connects TRBV27 to TRBJ2-1; D remains ambiguous. The CDR3 spans 9 residues. Trimming took off 7 bases at V and 12 bases at J, with 7 bases between the two ends. Per the germline V gene, CDR1 is MNHEY and CDR2 is SMNVEV (reference sequence). CDR3 coding DNA: TGTGCCAGCACCTACGGGCAGTTCTTC. Its translation: CASTYGQFF.